Shown below are 32 T cell receptor beta chains from a single sample sequenced in a study of cytomegalovirus exposure and HLA in healthy donors (TCRdb year 2017). The method behind the library was the immunoSEQ multiplex PCR assay. For the multiplex PCR, a mixture combining 60 forward primers for TCR Vbeta segments and 13 reverse primers for TCR Jbeta segments was used. TCRdb limited this immuneACCESS table to in-frame rearrangements with V and J called. A share of clones is missing; checked studies link under half to unresolved V genes, and the rest is unexplained. The sample records under 150,000 clones, under 90% of which are singletons. Under 4.5% of the sample goes to the ten largest clones. The sample comprised PBMCs. Receptors originate from a woman aged 40 to 50 in good health and CMV-seronegative.

Details on this clone: Other DNA sequences of this sample code for an identical CDR3. The chain is built from TRBV5-1 and TRBJ1-3; the match to TRBD1 covers 7 bases. V dropped 0 bases and J dropped 1; count of bases not matched to a gene: 1. The CDR3 length is 15 residues. Germline V gene lookup returns CDR1 SGHRS and CDR2 YFSETQ. CDR3 bases: TGCGCCAGCAGCTTGGCGGGACAGTCTGGAAACACCATATATTTT. This sequence encodes CASSLAGQSGNTIYF.

The CDR3 reads CASSQDGKGRTPLHF. The CDR3 region has the DNA TGTGCCAGCAGCCAAGATGGTAAGGGGAGGACACCCCTCCACTTT. The chain joins TRBV4-2 to TRBJ1-6; D might be TRBD1 (5 bases). V was clipped by 0 bases and J by 11 bases, with 14 bases between them. The V gene's germline CDR1 is LGHNA and CDR2 YNFKEQ. The CDR3 is made up of 15 amino acids.

The chain uses TRBV4-1 and TRBJ2-1, with 9 bases identical to TRBD2. This CDR3 region has 16 residues. From germline, CDR1 is MGHRA and CDR2 YSYEKL. Trimming at V came to 1 base and at J to 4 bases, leaving 5 bases not matched to a gene. CDR3 region: CASSQVLSGRYNEQFF. Here the CDR3 DNA reads TGCGCCAGCAGCCAAGTACTGAGCGGGAGGTACAATGAGCAGTTCTTC.

The V gene is TRBV11-3, the J gene TRBJ2-2; the D gene is possibly TRBD2 (6 bases). Germline CDR1 is SGHNT and CDR2 is YENEEA. Trimming took 3 bases from V and 6 from J, leaving 14 bases between them. This CDR3 is 15 amino acids long. CDR3 protein: CASSFGGSSPGELFF. As DNA, the CDR3 is TGTGCCAGCAGCTTCGGGGGAAGTTCTCCCGGGGAGCTGTTTTTT.

A remark on this clone: The junction does not match germline at one end; this may be a read error. This sample also contains other DNA sequences that code for the same CDR3. V and J are TRBV2 and TRBJ2-5; D is possibly TRBD1 (5 bases). Germline loops: CDR1 SNHLY, CDR2 FYNNEI. This CDR3 has 16 amino acids. This CDR3 is CASSADTGGYQETQYF. In DNA form, the CDR3 reads TGTGCCAGCAGTGCTGATACAGGTGGTTACCAAGAGACTCAGTACTTC.

The rearrangement links TRBV6-4 to TRBJ1-1; D is uncertain. The CDR3 length is 16 residues. CDR1 is MRHNA and CDR2 is SNTAGT in the germline V gene. V was cut by 4 bases and J by 0 bases, with 15 bases left in between. The CDR3 bases are TGTGCCAGCAGTGGGTCGATGGAGGATTTGAACACTGAAGCTTTCTTT. It codes for CASSGSMEDLNTEAFF.

The genes are TRBV11-2 and TRBJ2-1; TRBD2 agrees at 12 bases. The germline V gene has CDR1 SGHAT and CDR2 FQNNGV. The CDR3 totals 19 residues. With V trimmed by 1 base and J by 8 bases, 15 bases remained unmatched. In DNA form, the CDR3 reads TGTGCCAGCAGCTTAGTCCCTCCTAGCGGGAGGGGATCTATCGATGAGCAGTTCTTC. It is translated as CASSLVPPSGRGSIDEQFF.

This chain connects TRBV19 to TRBJ1-1; TRBD1 matches at 8 bases. Germline CDR1 reads LNHDA; CDR2 reads SQIVND (reference sequence). This CDR3 comprises 13 residues. With V trimmed by 4 bases and J by 8 bases, 6 bases remained unmatched. The CDR3 reads CASSTTGQGEAFF. The CDR3 DNA sequence: TGTGCCAGTAGTACAACCGGACAGGGCGAAGCTTTCTTT.

This chain joins TRBV5-6 and TRBJ2-6; D remains ambiguous. Trimming shortened V by 0 bases and J by 4 bases, and 8 bases separated the two germline ends. Germline loops: CDR1 SGHDT, CDR2 YYEEEE. This CDR3 has 15 amino acids. The CDR3 nucleotides are TGTGCCAGCAGCTTGGCTTCGTTCGGGGCCAACGTCCTGACTTTC. It yields the protein CASSLASFGANVLTF.

This sequence joins TRBV29-1 and TRBJ2-7; 7 bases match TRBD2. Germline values: CDR1 SQVTM, CDR2 ANQGSEA. CDR3 length equals 15 residues. The J segment lost 5 bases and the V segment lost 1 base, leaving 11 bases of the junction unmatched. The CDR3, as DNA: TGCAGCGTTGAAGGCGGGAGCGGTAACGAAAACGAGCAGTACTTC. Its protein product is CSVEGGSGNENEQYF.

This clone appeared a single time. At one of its ends the junction is not consistent with the germline gene, which may arise from a read error. The chain recombines TRBV7-9 with TRBJ1-1; D remains ambiguous. The CDR3 is 13 amino acids. The germline gives CDR1 SEHNR, CDR2 FQNEAQ (reference sequence). CDR3 amino acids: CASSLAGGPEAFF. The CDR3 DNA follows: TGTGCCAGCAGCCTAGCGGGTGGGCCTGAAGCTTTCTTT.

The chain uses TRBV6-1 and TRBJ2-7; D is perhaps TRBD1 (5 bases). V lost 0 bases and J 3 bases, leaving 9 bases between the germline ends. Germline V gene sequence: CDR1 MNHNS, CDR2 SASEGT. The CDR3 covers 14 residues. The CDR3 region has the DNA TGTGCCAGCAGTGAAGCAGGGGCATACTACGAGCAGTACTTC. Translation gives CASSEAGAYYEQYF.

This chain joins TRBV27 and TRBJ1-6, with 10 bases matching TRBD1. Germline CDR1 is MNHEY and CDR2 is SMNVEV (reference sequence). The CDR3 extends over 15 amino acids. V shed 4 bases and J 9 bases; nucleotides not matched to a gene: 6. The CDR3 coding sequence is TGTGCCAGCAGTTCCGGGACAGGGGTTAGTTCACCCCTCCACTTT. Protein product: CASSSGTGVSSPLHF.

This clone was seen only a few times. The chain recombines TRBV6-1 with TRBJ1-5; 8 bases map to TRBD1. V dropped 4 bases and J dropped 4; count of bases not matched to a gene: 9. This CDR3 has 16 amino acids. CDR1 and CDR2 (germline): MNHNS, SASEGT. This chain's CDR3 is CASSGSDRGWNQPQHF. CDR3 nucleotide sequence: TGTGCCAGCAGTGGGTCCGACAGGGGATGGAATCAGCCCCAGCATTTT.

J is TRBJ2-3 and V is TRBV4-3; D perhaps matches TRBD2 (5 bases). V gave up 2 bases and J gave up 6 bases, with 15 bases separating them. The CDR3 runs 15 residues. CDR1 and CDR2 from the germline V gene are LGHNA and YSLEER. In DNA, the CDR3 is TGCGCCAGCAGCCAATCCCGGGGTCGTCCCGATACGCAGTATTTT. Translating it yields CASSQSRGRPDTQYF.

J is TRBJ1-3 and V is TRBV6-5; TRBD1 matches at 7 bases. Germline V gene sequence: CDR1 MNHEY, CDR2 SVGAGI. V gave up 4 bases and J gave up 2 bases; unmatched junction bases: 2. This CDR3 region has 14 residues. CDR3 sequence: CASSSGTAGNTIYF. For the CDR3, the DNA is TGTGCCAGCAGTTCCGGGACAGCTGGAAACACCATATATTTT.

This clone has only one observation. The chain couples TRBV7-2 to TRBJ2-4, with TRBD1 matching over 11 bases. The trim removed 8 bases at V and 6 bases at J, leaving 3 bases unmatched. This CDR3 has 13 amino acids. CDR1 and CDR2 from the germline V gene are SGHTA and FQGNSA. In DNA form, the CDR3 reads TGTGCCAGCGGGACAGGGGGAGTAAACATTCAGTACTTC. This gives the protein CASGTGGVNIQYF.

The chain uses TRBV10-3 and TRBJ2-7; D remains unclear. Trimming took 3 bases from V and 4 from J, leaving 4 bases between them. The CDR3 contains 11 residues. Germline V gene sequence: CDR1 ENHRY, CDR2 SYGVKD. The CDR3: CAISDPYEQYF. The CDR3 DNA reads as TGTGCCATCAGTGATCCGTACGAGCAGTACTTC.

The J gene is TRBJ1-3, the V gene TRBV7-8; D ambiguous. V dropped 4 bases and J dropped 4 bases, with 14 bases sitting between them. The CDR3 covers 15 residues. From germline, CDR1 is SGHVS and CDR2 FQNEAQ. The CDR3 sequence is CASSSSSGSGNTIYF. The CDR3 DNA sequence: TGTGCCAGCAGCTCGTCGTCCGGGAGCGGAAACACCATATATTTT.

V gene TRBV2 combines with J gene TRBJ1-2, with 9 bases lining up with TRBD1. The germline gives CDR1 SNHLY, CDR2 FYNNEI. V trimming: 6 bases; J trimming: 0 bases; junction bases outside the gene matches: 11. The CDR3 is 17 residues long. The CDR3 nucleotides are TGTGCCAGCAGCGCCGGGACAGGGTTCAATCCTAACTATGGCTACACCTTC. Its translation: CASSAGTGFNPNYGYTF.

This chain links TRBV7-3 with TRBJ2-2; D might be TRBD1 (5 bases). There are 16 residues in the CDR3. V shed 4 bases and J shed 0 bases, with 12 bases lying between them. Germline lookup yields CDR1 SGHTA and CDR2 FQGTGA. The CDR3 reads CASSSFQGSNTGELFF. The CDR3 DNA is TGTGCCAGCAGCTCGTTCCAGGGCTCGAACACCGGGGAGCTGTTTTTT.

The chain recombines TRBV7-9 with TRBJ2-1; 11 bases agree with TRBD2. CDR1 SEHNR and CDR2 FQNEAQ come from the germline V gene (reference sequence). The CDR3 spans 16 residues. Trimming cost V 6 bases and J 8 bases; bases outside gene matches: 12. CDR3 sequence: CASRSLLAGGSDEQFF. CDR3 coding DNA: TGTGCCAGCAGATCACTCCTAGCGGGGGGTAGCGATGAGCAGTTCTTC.

The CDR3 DNA follows: TGTGCCAGCAGTGAAGCCCCAGCGGGGGGGAGGTACGAGCAGTACTTC. This translates into CASSEAPAGGRYEQYF. The chain recombines TRBV6-1 with TRBJ2-7; TRBD2 agrees at 10 bases. The CDR3 loop spans 16 amino acids. V was pared by 0 bases and J by 4 bases, with 6 bases of the junction left unmatched. Germline V gene sequence: CDR1 MNHNS, CDR2 SASEGT.

This clone was picked up a small number of times. V and J are TRBV6-6 and TRBJ2-1; 10 bases are shared with TRBD1. V gave up 2 bases and J gave up 4 bases; unmatched junction bases: 2. Germline assignment: CDR1 MNHNY and CDR2 SVGAGI (reference sequence). This CDR3 region has 15 residues. In nucleotides, the CDR3 is TGTGCCAGCAGTTACAGACAGGGGGCTTACAATGAGCAGTTCTTC. Translation gives CASSYRQGAYNEQFF.

This clone turned up a few times. The V call is TRBV4-1, the J call TRBJ1-5; no clear D gene. Trimming took off 2 bases at V and 0 bases at J, with 5 bases between the two ends. The CDR3 is 14 amino acids. The germline CDR1 and CDR2 sequences are MGHRA and YSYEKL. DNA for the CDR3: TGCGCCAGCAGCCAATCAGGTAGCAATCAGCCCCAGCATTTT. It yields the protein CASSQSGSNQPQHF.

The V call is TRBV7-9, the J call TRBJ1-1; D not resolved. Trimming removed 5 bases from V and 3 bases from J, with 7 bases in between. The germline gives CDR1 SEHNR, CDR2 FQNEAQ (reference sequence). The CDR3 is made up of 12 amino acids. This CDR3 is CASSVRYTEAFF. The CDR3 coding sequence is TGTGCCAGCAGCGTCAGGTACACTGAAGCTTTCTTT.

The rearrangement joins TRBV13 to TRBJ2-2, with D possibly matching TRBD1 (6 bases). CDR1 PRHDT and CDR2 FYEKMQ come from the germline V gene (reference sequence). This CDR3 region has 16 residues. V dropped 3 bases and J dropped 1 base, with 12 bases sitting between them. The CDR3 sequence is CASSFGQTRNTGELFF. CDR3 DNA sequence: TGTGCCAGCAGCTTTGGACAGACGAGGAACACCGGGGAGCTGTTTTTT.

V is TRBV6-5 and J is TRBJ2-2, with D maybe TRBD1 (5 bases). V was trimmed by 6 bases and J by 4 bases, leaving 12 bases between them. Germline CDR1 reads MNHEY; CDR2 reads SVGAGI. This CDR3 spans 14 amino acids. Here the CDR3 reads CASSPHGATGELFF. In DNA form, the CDR3 reads TGTGCCAGCAGCCCCCATGGGGCCACCGGGGAGCTGTTTTTT.

This clone was observed once. The rearrangement links TRBV27 to TRBJ1-2; 7 positions match TRBD1. This CDR3 spans 13 amino acids. J was trimmed by 0 bases and V by 8 bases; bases with no gene match: 3. CDR1 is MNHEY, CDR2 SMNVEV, per germline (reference sequence). CDR3 sequence: CASWDSTNYGYTF. In DNA, the CDR3 is TGTGCCAGCTGGGACAGCACTAACTATGGCTACACCTTC.

The chain carries TRBV2 and TRBJ2-7, with D tentatively TRBD2 (6 bases). Germline CDR1 reads SNHLY; CDR2 reads FYNNEI. V lost 4 bases and J 2 bases, leaving 12 bases between the germline ends. The CDR3 is 14 amino acids. Here the CDR3 DNA reads TGTGCCAGCAGTGCCCTGGCGGGGCCCTACGAGCAGTACTTC. Protein product: CASSALAGPYEQYF.

The V and J genes are TRBV9 and TRBJ2-1; 10 bases align to TRBD2. The V gene's germline CDR1 is SGDLS and CDR2 YYNGEE. Trimming cost V 5 bases and J 5 bases; bases outside gene matches: 1. CDR3 length: 13 amino acids. DNA of the CDR3: TGTGCCAGCAGTAGCGGGGGGAACAATGAGCAGTTCTTC. It specifies CASSSGGNNEQFF. Complete variable domain (other parts from reference TRBV9 and TRBJ2-1): DSGVTQTPKHLITATGQRVTLRCSPRSGDLSVYWYQQSLDQGLQFLIQYYNGEERAKGNILERFSAQQFPDLHSELNLSSLELGDSALYFCASSSGGNNEQFFGPGTRLTVL.

This rearrangement joins TRBV5-6 to TRBJ2-5; 8 bases fit TRBD2. The DNA end is a closer match to TRBJ2-7, so the J assignment may be wrong. Germline V gene sequence: CDR1 SGHDT, CDR2 YYEEEE. The CDR3 consists of 15 residues. The CDR3 DNA reads TGTGCCAGCAGGCCTAGGGGTAGCGGGAACTACGAGCAGTACTTC. It encodes CASRPRGSGNYEQYF.